These 24 T cell receptor beta chains were sequenced from one sample in a study of identical twins. TCRdb re-called the 5' RACE reads through MiXCR, storing one row per CDR3 protein. The repertoire holds 1.5 million to 2 million distinct CDR3 sequences, under 35% seen once, with less than 0.35% in the top ten. The sample comprised cord blood. The receptors were gathered from a newborn girl in good health.

CDR3 in DNA: TGTGCCAGCAGTTACCCAGGGGGCAGGAGAGCAACTAATGAAAAACTGTTTTTT. It encodes CASSYPGGRRATNEKLFF. This chain joins TRBV3-1 and TRBJ1-4, with TRBD1 matching over 8 bases. This CDR3 comprises 18 residues. Germline loops: CDR1 LGHDT, CDR2 YNNKEL (reference sequence). Trimming at V came to 6 bases and at J to 0 bases, leaving 12 bases not matched to a gene.

The chain couples TRBV27 to TRBJ2-1; D is perhaps TRBD1 (5 bases). The germline V gene has CDR1 MNHEY and CDR2 SMNVEV (reference sequence). Trimming cost V 8 bases and J 6 bases, with 11 bases left between them. The length of the CDR3 is 12 residues. CDR3 DNA sequence: TGTGCCAGCTGGTCTCAGGGCAATGAGCAGTTCTTC. It specifies CASWSQGNEQFF.

In this sample, this clonotype turned up a few times. The V call is TRBV6-6, the J call TRBJ1-1, with a weak D call TRBD1 (5 bases). The length of the CDR3 is 14 residues. Germline CDR1 is MNHNY and CDR2 is SVGAGI (reference sequence). The V end lost 5 bases, the J end lost 0 bases, and 10 bases lay between the germline ends. The chain's CDR3 is CASSGGGVNTEAFF. The CDR3 bases are TGTGCCAGCAGTGGGGGGGGTGTGAACACTGAAGCTTTCTTT.

This clonotype was found a few times. The chain uses TRBV6-5 and TRBJ2-3, with 7 bases fitting TRBD2. Trimming removed 0 bases from V and 0 bases from J; junction bases left unmatched: 9. The germline V gene encodes CDR1 MNHEY and CDR2 SVGAGI. The CDR3 consists of 18 residues. This chain's CDR3 is CASSYSFGGGSSTDTQYF. CDR3 nucleotide sequence: TGTGCCAGCAGTTACTCTTTCGGCGGCGGGAGTAGCACAGATACGCAGTATTTT.

This sequence joins TRBV5-4 and TRBJ1-2; unclear D gene. V lost 0 bases, J lost 4 bases, and 13 bases lay in between. Germline values: CDR1 SGHNT, CDR2 YYREEE (reference sequence). This CDR3 is built from 15 residues. The CDR3 sequence is CASSLVQEGTYGYTF. CDR3 in DNA: TGTGCCAGCAGCTTGGTTCAGGAGGGAACCTATGGCTACACCTTC.

In its sample, this clonotype was seen once. The CDR3 loop is CASSPQGFYNEKLFF. The CDR3 DNA sequence: TGCGCCAGCAGCCCACAGGGTTTTTATAATGAAAAACTGTTTTTT. This chain links TRBV5-1 with TRBJ1-4; perhaps TRBD1 as D (6 bases). CDR3 length equals 15 residues. The germline CDR1 and CDR2 sequences are SGHRS and YFSETQ. Deletions cut 4 bases from V and 4 bases from J, with 14 bases between.

The rearrangement joins TRBV25-1 to TRBJ2-7; D is undetermined. CDR1 MGHDK and CDR2 SYGVNS come from the germline V gene. V was clipped by 1 base and J by 2 bases, with 9 bases between them. The CDR3 is made up of 14 amino acids. In DNA, the CDR3 is TGTGCCAGCAGTGAATCGGCCGAAGCCTACGAGCAGTACTTC. This codes for CASSESAEAYEQYF.

The chain combines TRBV6-5 with TRBJ2-1; D is perhaps TRBD1 or TRBD2 (6 bases each). The CDR3 covers 13 residues. CDR1 is MNHEY, CDR2 SVGAGI, per germline. The V end was cut by 6 bases, the J end by 7 bases, with 13 bases between. The CDR3 here is CASREGVRNEQFF. The CDR3 nucleotides read TGTGCCAGCAGGGAGGGGGTGAGGAATGAGCAGTTCTTC.

This clonotype showed up just a few times. The chain employs TRBV6-1 and TRBJ2-3; 15 nucleotides agree with TRBD2. Trimming took 4 bases from V and 6 from J; bases not matched to a gene: 8. The CDR3 has 17 amino acids. Per the germline V gene, CDR1 is MNHNS and CDR2 is SASEGT. The CDR3 coding sequence is TGTGCCAGCAGTGCCCGGACTAGCGGGAGGGGGGTGGATACGCAGTATTTT. Residues: CASSARTSGRGVDTQYF.

This clonotype was observed a handful of times. CDR3 residues: CASDSSYNSPLHF. CDR3 nucleotide sequence: TGTGCCAGCGACAGCTCCTATAATTCACCCCTCCACTTT. V gene TRBV11-2 combines with J gene TRBJ1-6; D is possibly TRBD1 (5 bases). The CDR3 loop spans 13 amino acids. V lost 8 bases to trimming and J lost 0 bases, with 5 bases between them. Germline CDR1 and CDR2: SGHAT and FQNNGV.

This chain links TRBV20-1 with TRBJ1-5; D is uncertain. The CDR3 spans 13 residues. The V end lost 2 bases, the J end lost 1 base, and 6 bases lay between the germline ends. Germline-derived CDR1 and CDR2 are DFQATT and SNEGSKA (reference sequence). CDR3 coding DNA: TGCAGTGCTAGACCGGTAAGCAATCAGCCCCAGCATTTT. Translated, it gives CSARPVSNQPQHF.

Only a few counts were recorded for this clonotype. The chain uses TRBV6-6 and TRBJ1-4; 9 positions agree with TRBD1. The germline gives CDR1 MNHNY, CDR2 SVGAGI (reference sequence). J lost 6 bases, V lost 4 bases, and 6 bases had no gene match. CDR3 length: 15 amino acids. The CDR3 bases are TGTGCCAGCAGTTCCCCGGGGACAGGGCATGAAAAACTGTTTTTT. Its protein is CASSSPGTGHEKLFF.

This clonotype came up a few times. The J gene is TRBJ2-1, the V gene TRBV5-4, with TRBD2 matching 8 bases. This CDR3 comprises 16 residues. The V segment lost 0 bases and the J segment 6 bases; nucleotides outside the gene matches: 8. In germline, CDR1 is SGHNT, CDR2 YYREEE (reference sequence). In DNA, the CDR3 is TGTGCCAGCAGCTTGGTTAGGGGACTAGACGCCAATGAGCAGTTCTTC. Translated: CASSLVRGLDANEQFF.

Of note for this clonotype: Since no conserved phenylalanine or tryptophan closes the CDR3, a read error is the likely cause. The CDR3 reads CASSFDRGRYEQFL. The CDR3 coding sequence is TGTGCCAGCAGCTTCGACAGGGGGCGCTACGAGCAGTTCTTA. The chain couples TRBV7-2 to TRBJ2-1, with 10 nucleotides matching TRBD1. From germline, CDR1 is SGHTA and CDR2 FQGNSA. V lost 3 bases and J lost 10; bases outside the gene matches: 6. The CDR3 length is 14 residues.

This clonotype was found once. This may be a read error, as it is one base from a much larger clone. The chain recombines TRBV28 with TRBJ2-5; possibly TRBD2 for D (5 bases). Trimming removed 6 bases at V and 11 bases at J, with 25 bases between. Germline V gene lookup returns CDR1 MDHEN and CDR2 SYDVKM. The CDR3 covers 15 residues. The CDR3 is CASSTLGSDYNEQYF. CDR3 bases: TGTGCCAGCAGCACCCTAGGAAGTGACTACAATGAGCAGTACTTC.

The gene calls are TRBV10-3 and TRBJ1-1; the D gene is possibly TRBD1 (6 bases). V dropped 7 bases and J dropped 0 bases, with 12 bases sitting between them. The V gene's germline CDR1 is ENHRY and CDR2 SYGVKD. The CDR3 is 14 amino acids. DNA for the CDR3: TGTGCCATCAACAGCGGACAGCTGAACACTGAAGCTTTCTTT. It yields the protein CAINSGQLNTEAFF.

This clonotype has only a few counts. V and J are TRBV10-3 and TRBJ2-7, with TRBD2 identical over 12 bases. The trim removed 3 bases at V and 0 bases at J, leaving 6 bases unmatched. Germline V gene lookup returns CDR1 ENHRY and CDR2 SYGVKD. The CDR3 length is 17 residues. DNA of the CDR3: TGTGCCATCAGTGAATTGCTAGCGGGGGGGAGCTCCTACGAGCAGTACTTC. Translation gives CAISELLAGGSSYEQYF.

The CDR3 coding sequence is TGTGCCACCAGCAGAGTAGGGTCGGGACTAGCGTTCGGGGAGCTGTTTTTT. Amino acid sequence: CATSRVGSGLAFGELFF. V and J are TRBV15 and TRBJ2-2, with 10 bases lining up with TRBD2. Germline trimming cut 1 base from V and 7 bases from J; bases unmatched to any gene: 9. Germline lookup yields CDR1 LNHNV and CDR2 YYDKDF (reference sequence). The CDR3 has 17 residues.

The chain employs TRBV4-1 and TRBJ2-7; 7 bases line up with TRBD2. V lost 4 bases, J lost 4 bases, and 7 bases stayed unmatched. CDR3 length: 14 amino acids. The germline V gene has CDR1 MGHRA and CDR2 YSYEKL. For the CDR3, the DNA is TGCGCCAGCAGCCCAGGACTAGATTGGTACGAGCAGTACTTC. It encodes CASSPGLDWYEQYF.

V and J are TRBV7-8 and TRBJ2-1; no definite D call. TRBJ2-7 matches the DNA end more closely, so the J call is doubtful. The germline CDR1 and CDR2 sequences are SGHVS and FQNEAQ. The CDR3 covers 15 residues. CDR3 sequence (DNA): TGTGCCAGCAGCCGAGAACGAGTTGCCTACAATGAGCAGTACTTC. This sequence encodes CASSRERVAYNEQYF.

This chain joins TRBV27 and TRBJ2-7, with 15 bases matching TRBD2. The CDR3 runs to 16 residues. CDR1 and CDR2 from the germline V gene are MNHEY and SMNVEV (reference sequence). V lost 5 bases and J lost 2; bases outside the gene matches: 4. The CDR3: CASSPRTSGRAYEQYF. The CDR3 coding sequence is TGTGCCAGCAGTCCCCGGACTAGCGGGAGGGCCTACGAGCAGTACTTC.

About this clonotype: The junction differs from germline at one of its ends, possibly a read error. The V call is TRBV28, the J call TRBJ1-5; 7 nucleotides match TRBD1. The CDR3 spans 15 residues. Germline V lookup: CDR1 MDHEN, CDR2 SYDVKM. DNA for the CDR3: TGTGCCAGCAGTCTATGGGACAGTGGTAGTCAGCCCCAGCATTTT. It translates to CASSLWDSGSQPQHF.

J is TRBJ1-1 and V is TRBV15; tentatively, D is TRBD1 (6 bases). The germline V gene encodes CDR1 LNHNV and CDR2 YYDKDF (reference sequence). The V end lost 3 bases, the J end lost 1 base, and 18 bases lay between the germline ends. The CDR3 totals 17 residues. Written as DNA, the CDR3 is TGTGCCACCAGCAGGGATCGGGACATAACGTCGAACACTGAAGCTTTCTTT. Amino acids: CATSRDRDITSNTEAFF.

This chain joins TRBV10-3 and TRBJ1-1; 8 bases line up with TRBD1. V trimming: 4 bases; J trimming: 4 bases; junction bases outside the gene matches: 8. CDR3 length equals 15 residues. Germline loops: CDR1 ENHRY, CDR2 SYGVKD. The CDR3 loop reads CAISGGQAVGTEAFF. The CDR3 coding sequence is TGTGCCATCAGTGGGGGACAGGCCGTGGGCACTGAAGCTTTCTTT.